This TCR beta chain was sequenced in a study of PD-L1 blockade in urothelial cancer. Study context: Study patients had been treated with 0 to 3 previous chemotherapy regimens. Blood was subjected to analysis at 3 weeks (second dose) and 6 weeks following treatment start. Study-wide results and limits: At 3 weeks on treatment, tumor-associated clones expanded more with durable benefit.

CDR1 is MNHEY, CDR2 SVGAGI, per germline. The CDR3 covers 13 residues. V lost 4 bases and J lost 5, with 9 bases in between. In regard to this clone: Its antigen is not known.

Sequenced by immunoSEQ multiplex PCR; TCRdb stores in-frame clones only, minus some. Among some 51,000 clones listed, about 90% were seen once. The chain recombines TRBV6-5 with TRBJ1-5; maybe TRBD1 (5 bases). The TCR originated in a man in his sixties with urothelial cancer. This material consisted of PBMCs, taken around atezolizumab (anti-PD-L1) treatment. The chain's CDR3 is CASSWGGDQPQHF. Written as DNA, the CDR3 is TGTGCCAGCAGTTGGGGGGGGGATCAGCCCCAGCATTTT.